These T cell receptor beta chains were read from a single sample in a study of blood T cell repertoires in COVID-19. The method was immunoSEQ multiplex PCR; TCRdb's version includes in-frame clones alone and lacks a portion of them. The sample has 50,000 to 75,000 clones, around 76% seen once. The sequencing input was peripheral blood. All receptors come from a human donor in a cohort sampled during active COVID-19. Both conserved end residues are part of each CDR3. D genes are given only for firm matches. A clone size is listed for some rows: how often the clone was seen (once, few, many), or a class if it is expanded.

clone size,V gene,J gene,D gene,CDR3 protein,CDR3 DNA
.,TRBV7-2,TRBJ2-1,TRBD2,CASSLGGTTSEQFF,TGTGCCAGCAGCTTAGGGGGGACTACGAGTGAGCAGTTCTTC
.,TRBV5-1,TRBJ2-1,.,CASSPPSSYNEQFF,TGCGCCAGCAGCCCGCCTAGCTCCTACAATGAGCAGTTCTTC
.,TRBV6-5,TRBJ1-6,TRBD1,CASSQGAGFNSPLHF,TGTGCCAGCAGCCAGGGGGCAGGTTTTAATTCACCCCTCCACTTT
.,TRBV11-2,TRBJ2-2,.,CASRPNRGTGGPTGELFF,TGTGCCAGCAGACCCAATCGGGGGACGGGGGGCCCCACCGGGGAGCTGTTTTTT
.,TRBV2,TRBJ2-2,TRBD2,CASRGLATTGELFF,TGTGCCAGCAGGGGACTAGCGACCACCGGGGAGCTGTTTTTT
.,TRBV6-5,TRBJ2-7,TRBD1,CASTPTGPTYEQYF,TGTGCCAGCACCCCGACAGGGCCCACCTACGAGCAGTACTTC
.,TRBV3-1/TRBV3-2,TRBJ2-5,TRBD2,CASSHGLAGGPQETQYF,TGTGCCAGCAGCCACGGACTAGCGGGGGGGCCGCAGGAGACCCAGTACTTC
once,TRBV6-5,TRBJ2-2,TRBD2,CASSPGLESPGELFF,TGTGCCAGCAGTCCTGGACTAGAATCACCCGGGGAGCTGTTTTTT
.,TRBV27,TRBJ1-2,TRBD1,CASSEGTGRNYGYTF,TGTGCCAGCAGTGAGGGGACAGGGCGGAACTATGGCTACACCTTC
.,TRBV5-8,TRBJ1-2,TRBD1,CASGDRGYGYTF,TGTGCCAGCGGGGACAGGGGCTATGGCTACACCTTC
.,TRBV30,TRBJ1-1,.,CAWSRDGSTEAFF,TGTGCCTGGAGTCGAGACGGGAGCACTGAAGCTTTCTTT
.,TRBV6-2/TRBV6-3,TRBJ2-5,TRBD2,CASSDPRAGGETQYF,TGTGCCAGCAGTGACCCCCGGGCGGGGGGTGAGACCCAGTACTTC
.,TRBV9,TRBJ2-6,.,CASSRSSGANVLTF,TGTGCCAGCAGCCGGAGCTCTGGGGCCAACGTCCTGACTTTC
.,TRBV12-3/TRBV12-4,TRBJ1-5,.,CASHRGGGQPQHF,TGTGCCAGCCACCGGGGGGGTGGTCAGCCCCAGCATTTT
.,TRBV6-6,TRBJ2-2,TRBD1,CASSWDSSTGELFF,TGTGCCAGCAGTTGGGACAGTTCCACCGGGGAGCTGTTTTTT
.,TRBV10-3,TRBJ1-6,.,CAISAVSSYNSPLHF,TGTGCCATCAGTGCTGTGAGCTCCTATAATTCACCCCTCCACTTT
once,TRBV12-5,TRBJ2-5,.,CASGLFGETQYF,TGTGCTAGTGGTTTGTTCGGGGAGACCCAGTACTTC
many,TRBV9,TRBJ2-7,TRBD2,CASSREGAYEQYF,TGTGCCAGCAGCCGGGAGGGGGCCTACGAGCAGTACTTC
.,TRBV5-1,TRBJ2-3,TRBD1,CASRRDRGDTQYF,TGCGCCAGCCGCCGGGACAGGGGAGATACGCAGTATTTT
.,TRBV28,TRBJ1-1,TRBD1,CASSLGQGNTEAFF,TGTGCCAGCAGTTTGGGACAGGGGAACACTGAAGCTTTCTTT
.,TRBV28,TRBJ2-3,.,CASSFSGFTDTQYF,TGTGCCAGCAGTTTCTCGGGGTTCACAGATACGCAGTATTTT
once,TRBV6-5,TRBJ1-2,TRBD1,CASSRVAGGSDGYTF,TGTGCCAGCAGCCGTGTTGCAGGGGGCTCGGATGGCTACACCTTC
.,TRBV5-1,TRBJ1-1,TRBD1,CASSFGQGATKAFF,TGCGCCAGCAGCTTCGGACAGGGGGCAACTAAAGCTTTCTTT
.,TRBV5-6,TRBJ2-5,.,CASSPGLAQETQYF,TGTGCCAGCAGCCCGGGACTTGCCCAAGAGACCCAGTACTTC
.,TRBV7-6,TRBJ2-3,TRBD2,CASSRAPLAGADTQYF,TGTGCCAGCAGCAGAGCCCCTCTAGCGGGGGCAGATACGCAGTATTTT
.,TRBV7-9,TRBJ2-5,TRBD2,CASSLEPGLAGETQYF,TGTGCCAGCAGCTTAGAGCCGGGACTAGCGGGGGAGACCCAGTACTTC
once,TRBV7-9,TRBJ2-5,.,CASSLVGGGEETQYF,TGTGCCAGCAGCTTAGTAGGGGGAGGGGAAGAGACCCAGTACTTC
.,TRBV7-9,TRBJ2-3,.,CASSLDSAITSTDTQYF,TGTGCCAGCAGCTTAGATAGCGCGATTACTAGCACAGATACGCAGTATTTT
.,TRBV29-1,TRBJ1-2,TRBD1,CSVGGTANYGYTF,TGCAGCGTTGGCGGGACAGCTAACTATGGCTACACCTTC
once,TRBV4-1,TRBJ2-7,TRBD1,CASSKIGTASSYEQYF,TGCGCCAGCAGCAAAATAGGGACAGCGTCCTCCTACGAGCAGTACTTC
.,TRBV4-2,TRBJ1-5,.,CASSVGGVFGNQPQHF,TGTGCCAGCAGCGTGGGGGGGGTCTTTGGCAATCAGCCCCAGCATTTT
.,TRBV7-2,TRBJ2-2,.,CASSSYTETGELFF,TGTGCCAGCAGCTCGTACACGGAGACCGGGGAGCTGTTTTTT
.,TRBV6-6,TRBJ2-5,TRBD2,CASSYPGTKQETQYF,TGTGCCAGCAGTTACCCGGGGACTAAACAAGAGACCCAGTACTTC
.,TRBV6-5,TRBJ1-6,TRBD1,CASRPPTGNNSPLHF,TGTGCCAGCAGACCTCCGACAGGGAATAATTCACCCCTCCACTTT
once,TRBV30,TRBJ2-7,.,CAWITAYEQYF,TGTGCCTGGATAACAGCCTACGAGCAGTACTTC
.,TRBV19,TRBJ2-7,TRBD1,CASSPPRTGGPSYEQYF,TGTGCCAGTAGTCCCCCCCGGACAGGGGGTCCCTCCTACGAGCAGTACTTC
.,TRBV9,TRBJ1-1,.,CASSVESAGTEAFF,TGTGCCAGCAGCGTAGAATCAGCAGGCACTGAAGCTTTCTTT
.,TRBV6-2/TRBV6-3,TRBJ1-5,TRBD1,CASSSDRAGNQPQHF,TGTGCCAGCAGCTCGGACAGGGCCGGGAATCAGCCCCAGCATTTT
.,TRBV6-1,TRBJ2-5,.,CASSERGARLETQYF,TGTGCCAGCAGTGAACGCGGTGCTAGACTAGAGACCCAGTACTTC
.,TRBV5-3,TRBJ1-5,.,CARSLAVFGDCTSQHF,TGTGCCAGAAGCTTGGCCGTGTTTGGGGACTGCACGTCCCAGCATTTT
.,TRBV4-2,TRBJ2-3,TRBD2,CASSQDGTSGGHTDTQYF,TGTGCCAGCAGCCAAGACGGAACTAGCGGGGGCCACACAGATACGCAGTATTTT